The sequence of this TCR beta chain was determined in a study of OX40 agonist ivuxolimab in advanced cancers. Background on the study: Under the entry rules, prior anti-PD-1, anti-PD-L1 or anti-CTLA-4 therapy was allowed, and roughly 43% had some.

Profiled with immunoSEQ multiplex PCR; TCRdb holds only in-frame clones, not every one. In the table there are 13,000 or so clones, roughly 81% of which are singletons. As for this clone: The antigen remains unidentified.

Per the germline V gene, CDR1 is MNHEY and CDR2 is SMNVEV (reference sequence). V gave up 4 bases and J gave up 6 bases, with 22 bases separating them. The CDR3 extends over 17 amino acids. General study findings and limits: Blood T cells, both CD4+ and CD8+, expanded clonally by week 6 at 0.1 to 3.0 mg/kg. It was also the case that some nonresponders had low normalized T-cell clonal expansion. Mean expanded clone counts were higher in CD8+ than CD4+ T cells.

The clonotype comes from an adult with an advanced solid tumor such as melanoma, head and neck, liver or kidney cancer. Sequenced here: CD4+ or CD8+ T cells sorted from blood, sampled in a trial of the OX40 agonist ivuxolimab. The V gene is TRBV27, the J gene TRBJ1-3; D might be TRBD1 (5 bases). The CDR3 protein is CASSSSSGGTWANTIYF. The CDR3 nucleotides are TGTGCCAGCAGTTCCTCCTCTGGCGGGACTTGGGCAAACACCATATATTTT.